Shown below are 27 T cell receptor beta chains from a single sample sequenced in a study of cytomegalovirus exposure and HLA in healthy donors. The primer mix had 60 Vbeta and 13 Jbeta primers. Profiled with immunoSEQ multiplex PCR; TCRdb holds only in-frame clones, not every one. Here the sample spans about 120,000 clones, approximately 70% being singletons. What was sequenced was PBMCs. The source of these receptors is a woman aged 25 to 39 in good health and CMV-seronegative.

In DNA form, the CDR3 reads TGCGCCAGCAGCCAGCTCGGCTTGAGTCGACAAAGAGCTTTCTTT. This codes for CASSQLGLSRQRAFF. V gene TRBV4-1 combines with J gene TRBJ1-1; unclear D gene. The ends were cut back, 3 bases at V and 10 bases at J, with 21 bases in the middle. CDR1 and CDR2 from the germline V gene are MGHRA and YSYEKL. The CDR3 is 15 amino acids.

The V and J genes are TRBV5-1 and TRBJ1-4; D gene uncertain. The V and J ends lost 0 bases and 5 bases respectively, with 11 bases between them. The CDR3 loop spans 15 amino acids. Germline V gene lookup returns CDR1 SGHRS and CDR2 YFSETQ. Here the CDR3 DNA reads TGCGCCAGCAGCTTGGGGACTGCTTCGAATGAAAAACTGTTTTTT. Protein product: CASSLGTASNEKLFF.

This clone appeared a single time. The rearrangement uses TRBV7-6 and TRBJ1-1; 8 bases are shared with TRBD1. With V trimmed by 5 bases and J by 9 bases, 8 bases remained unmatched. Per germline, CDR1 SGHVS and CDR2 FNYEAQ. The CDR3 totals 13 residues. For the CDR3, the DNA is TGTGCCAGCAGCCTTGGACAGGGACGTAAAGCTTTCTTT. It codes for CASSLGQGRKAFF. The variable domain in full, completed from reference TRBV7-6 and TRBJ1-1, reads GAGVSQSPRYKVTKRGQDVALRCDPISGHVSLYWYRQALGQGPEFLTYFNYEAQQDKSGLPNDRFSAERPEGSISTLTIQRTEQRDSAMYRCASSLGQGRKAFFGQGTRLTVV.

A few counts support this clone. This sequence joins TRBV9 and TRBJ1-6; D possibly corresponds to TRBD1 (6 bases). Trimming pared 4 bases from V and 6 bases from J, leaving 17 bases between. CDR3 length equals 16 residues. Germline CDR1 and CDR2: SGDLS and YYNGEE. The DNA of the CDR3 is TGTGCCAGCAGCCCCCAGGGGTCCCCCATTAATTCACCCCTCCACTTT. Protein sequence: CASSPQGSPINSPLHF.

The chain joins TRBV7-2 to TRBJ2-2; no clear D. Germline CDR1 reads SGHTA; CDR2 reads FQGNSA. The CDR3 has 13 amino acids. V lost 5 bases and J 9 bases, leaving 13 bases between the germline ends. CDR3 sequence: CASSLPRIWELFF. DNA of the CDR3: TGTGCCAGCAGCCTTCCTAGAATATGGGAGCTGTTTTTT.

The rearrangement uses TRBV5-1 and TRBJ1-2; the D gene is possibly TRBD1 (6 bases). The CDR3 spans 14 residues. With 1 base removed from V and 4 bases from J, the gap between germline ends came to 11 bases. Germline CDR1 and CDR2: SGHRS and YFSETQ. The CDR3 reads CASSLSTGIYGYTF. The CDR3 DNA reads as TGCGCCAGCAGCTTGTCCACAGGGATCTATGGCTACACCTTC.

The rearrangement links TRBV2 to TRBJ1-5; D is unresolved. The CDR3 spans 16 residues. V was trimmed by 4 bases and J by 0 bases, leaving 13 bases between them. Germline V gives CDR1 SNHLY, CDR2 FYNNEI. CDR3 in DNA: TGTGCCAGCAGTGGTGAGGCGCTCTATAGCAATCAGCCCCAGCATTTT. Translated: CASSGEALYSNQPQHF.

The chain is built from TRBV27 and TRBJ2-7; D is ambiguous. The germline V gene encodes CDR1 MNHEY and CDR2 SMNVEV (reference sequence). The CDR3 totals 14 residues. V dropped 4 bases and J dropped 0 bases, with 10 bases sitting between them. This CDR3 reads CASSYQLDSYEQYF. CDR3 in DNA: TGTGCCAGCAGTTATCAGCTAGACTCCTACGAGCAGTACTTC.

V and J are TRBV5-6 and TRBJ2-7; D might be TRBD1 (6 bases). V lost 1 base and J lost 4, with 15 bases in between. The CDR3 is 15 amino acids. The germline V gene encodes CDR1 SGHDT and CDR2 YYEEEE. CDR3: CASSLLSGVQYEQYF. Here the CDR3 DNA reads TGTGCCAGCAGCTTGTTGTCAGGGGTACAGTACGAGCAGTACTTC.

The V call is TRBV4-3, the J call TRBJ1-2, with D tentatively TRBD1 (5 bases). CDR1 LGHNA and CDR2 YSLEER come from the germline V gene. The CDR3 contains 15 residues. Trimming cost V 0 bases and J 4 bases, with 12 bases left between them. The chain's CDR3 is CASSQDGHSLYGYTF. As DNA, the CDR3 is TGCGCCAGCAGCCAAGATGGACATAGTCTCTATGGCTACACCTTC.

The V gene is TRBV5-1, the J gene TRBJ1-2, with D possibly TRBD1 on 5 matching bases. The V gene's germline CDR1 is SGHRS and CDR2 YFSETQ. V was pared by 0 bases and J by 6 bases, with 15 bases between. CDR3 size: 15 residues. The CDR3 region is CASSLGRGRGDGYTF. In DNA, the CDR3 is TGCGCCAGCAGCTTGGGGAGGGGAAGGGGAGATGGCTACACCTTC.

The chain is built from TRBV5-1 and TRBJ1-1, with D maybe TRBD1 (6 bases). The germline V gene encodes CDR1 SGHRS and CDR2 YFSETQ. V lost 0 bases to trimming and J lost 2 bases, with 8 bases between them. The CDR3 consists of 14 residues. CDR3 nucleotides: TGCGCCAGCAGCTTGGGGACAGACAACACTGAAGCTTTCTTT. It yields the protein CASSLGTDNTEAFF.

The rearrangement uses TRBV11-1 and TRBJ1-1, with 8 bases aligning to TRBD1. Trimming took 5 bases from V and 4 from J; bases not matched to a gene: 9. The CDR3 runs 15 residues. Per germline, CDR1 SGHAT and CDR2 FQDESV (reference sequence). The CDR3 region is CASSPQGAHSTEAFF. The CDR3 bases are TGTGCCAGCAGCCCGCAGGGGGCCCATAGCACTGAAGCTTTCTTT.

V gene TRBV10-3 combines with J gene TRBJ1-1; no clear D gene. Trimming took off 11 bases at V and 11 bases at J, with 18 bases between the two ends. The CDR3 spans 11 residues. Germline lookup yields CDR1 ENHRY and CDR2 SYGVKD. The CDR3 protein is CAASGGSAAFF. CDR3 sequence (DNA): TGTGCCGCCTCGGGAGGGAGTGCGGCTTTCTTT.

The rearrangement uses TRBV5-8 and TRBJ1-5; tentative D call: TRBD1 (5 bases). V was cut by 4 bases and J by 1 base, with 12 bases left in between. The germline CDR1 and CDR2 sequences are SGHTS and YDEGEE. The length of the CDR3 is 15 residues. The CDR3 DNA is TGTGCCAGCAGCAGTGCGACAGTAAGCAATCAGCCCCAGCATTTT. This translates into CASSSATVSNQPQHF.

The J gene is TRBJ2-1, the V gene TRBV7-6; 9 bases are a match to TRBD2. Unmatched junction bases numbered 5, after V lost 0 bases and J lost 2 bases. CDR1 is SGHVS and CDR2 is FNYEAQ in the germline V gene. CDR3 size: 17 residues. The DNA for the CDR3 is TGTGCCAGCAGCTTAGCCTTTAGCGGGAGCCCCTACAATGAGCAGTTCTTC. It encodes CASSLAFSGSPYNEQFF.

The V and J genes are TRBV6-6 and TRBJ2-7; tentatively, D is TRBD1 (6 bases). This CDR3 contains 15 residues. Per the germline V gene, CDR1 is MNHNY and CDR2 is SVGAGI (reference sequence). Trimming removed 5 bases at V and 3 bases at J, with 17 bases between. For the CDR3, the DNA is TGTGCCAGCAGTCATCGGACAGCCCCTAACTACGAGCAGTACTTC. This translates into CASSHRTAPNYEQYF.

CDR3 DNA sequence: TGTGCCAGCAGCGAGCCTTCTGGCTACACCTTC. This gives the protein CASSEPSGYTF. The J gene is TRBJ1-2, the V gene TRBV9; D is ambiguous. The CDR3 runs to 11 residues. Trimming shortened V by 3 bases and J by 7 bases, and 7 bases separated the two germline ends. Germline CDR1 reads SGDLS; CDR2 reads YYNGEE.

This sequence joins TRBV15 and TRBJ2-7; TRBD1 might be the D (5 bases). CDR3 length: 15 residues. V was pared by 0 bases and J by 3 bases, with 12 bases between. Per the germline V gene, CDR1 is LNHNV and CDR2 is YYDKDF (reference sequence). The DNA of the CDR3 is TGTGCCACCAGCAGAGAGGGGCAAGCTAGCTACGAGCAGTACTTC. Protein sequence: CATSREGQASYEQYF.

As to this clone: The identical CDR3 is also encoded by other nucleotide sequences in the sample. The chain employs TRBV7-2 and TRBJ1-1; possible D gene TRBD1, 6 bases. Germline CDR1 SGHTA, CDR2 FQGNSA. V shed 1 base and J shed 0 bases, with 6 bases lying between them. CDR3 length: 14 amino acids. CDR3 sequence reads: CASSLDRVNTEAFF. CDR3 nucleotide sequence: TGTGCCAGCAGCTTAGACAGGGTGAACACTGAAGCTTTCTTT.

The rearrangement uses TRBV5-1 and TRBJ2-3; D is unclear. The CDR3 consists of 13 residues. Trimming pared 3 bases from V and 0 bases from J, leaving 5 bases between. The germline V gene encodes CDR1 SGHRS and CDR2 YFSETQ. In DNA, the CDR3 is TGCGCCAGCAGCTCCATCAGCACAGATACGCAGTATTTT. Translating gives CASSSISTDTQYF.

V usage is TRBV4-3 and J usage is TRBJ1-1, with a weak D call TRBD1 (6 bases). There are 18 residues in the CDR3. The V gene's germline CDR1 is LGHNA and CDR2 YSLEER. With 1 base removed from V and 1 base from J, the gap between germline ends came to 19 bases. Here the CDR3 DNA reads TGCGCCAGCAGCCAAGGCGGCGTGCCAGGGGATACGAACACTGAAGCTTTCTTT. It is translated as CASSQGGVPGDTNTEAFF.

V usage is TRBV19 and J usage is TRBJ1-6; unclear D gene. Germline CDR1 reads LNHDA; CDR2 reads SQIVND (reference sequence). V was cut by 5 bases and J by 0 bases, with 8 bases left in between. This CDR3 comprises 15 residues. CDR3 DNA: TGTGCCAGTAGTCTGGAGGACTCCTATAATTCACCCCTCCACTTT. Translation: CASSLEDSYNSPLHF.

CDR3 in amino acids: CASSSGTGGSGYTF. In nucleotides, the CDR3 is TGTGCCAGCAGCTCCGGGACAGGGGGCTCTGGCTACACCTTC. The chain employs TRBV7-9 and TRBJ1-2; TRBD1 agrees at 12 bases. There are 14 residues in the CDR3. Trimming removed 4 bases from V and 7 bases from J; junction bases left unmatched: 4. Germline CDR1 and CDR2: SEHNR and FQNEAQ (reference sequence).

The chain links TRBV5-1 to TRBJ1-1, with 10 bases that match TRBD1. This CDR3 spans 14 amino acids. The V segment lost 3 bases and the J segment 5 bases; nucleotides outside the gene matches: 4. The germline CDR1 and CDR2 sequences are SGHRS and YFSETQ. The CDR3 is CASSWGQGNTEAFF. CDR3 DNA: TGCGCCAGCAGCTGGGGACAGGGGAATACTGAAGCTTTCTTT. Using reference TRBV5-1 and TRBJ1-1 for the parts outside the CDR3, the full variable domain is KAGVTQTPRYLIKTRGQQVTLSCSPISGHRSVSWYQQTPGQGLQFLFEYFSETQRNKGNFPGRFSGRQFSNSRSEMNVSTLELGDSALYLCASSWGQGNTEAFFGQGTRLTVV.

The genes are TRBV30 and TRBJ2-7; the D gene is possibly TRBD2 (5 bases). V was shortened by 5 bases and J by 1 base, with 12 bases between the two germline ends. The CDR3 totals 13 residues. Germline V gene data show CDR1 as GTSNPN and CDR2 as SVGIG (reference sequence). This CDR3 reads CAWAYGNSYEQYF. The CDR3 nucleotides read TGTGCCTGGGCTTACGGGAATTCCTACGAGCAGTACTTC.

J is TRBJ1-2 and V is TRBV27; tentative D call: TRBD1 (6 bases). The V end was cut by 8 bases, the J end by 8 bases, with 21 bases between. CDR3 length: 14 amino acids. Germline V lookup: CDR1 MNHEY, CDR2 SMNVEV (reference sequence). CDR3 bases: TGTGCCAGCGGGATGTGGCAAGGTACAGGGGGCTACACCTTC. This gives the protein CASGMWQGTGGYTF.